Presented here are 26 T cell receptor beta chains from one specimen sequenced in a study of T-cell reconstitution after alpha-beta-depleted transplantation in children. This sample's TCRbeta library carried unique molecular identifier barcodes. Using its own MiXCR run on the PCR reads, TCRdb lists one record per CDR3 protein. This sample has more than 300,000 distinct CDR3 sequences; 15% to 20% occur once, and the top ten carry roughly 40%. This sample comprised PBMCs, mostly from graft donor cells, obtained 360 days after TCRalphabeta/CD19-depleted stem cell transplant. These receptors all stem from a male patient aged 2 to 9 who had a stem cell transplant for acute lymphoblastic leukemia, so the T cells may come from the graft donor.

This clonotype turned up a few times. The V call is TRBV6-6, the J call TRBJ2-1, with D possibly being TRBD1 (6 bases). The CDR3 runs to 13 residues. V was trimmed by 7 bases and J by 3 bases, leaving 10 bases between them. Germline assignment: CDR1 MNHNY and CDR2 SVGAGI (reference sequence). The CDR3 bases are TGTGCCAGCATCACACAGGGCTACAATGAGCAGTTCTTC. Translated, it gives CASITQGYNEQFF.

The CDR3 loop is CSVEEPGAPYEQYF. The DNA of the CDR3 is TGCAGCGTTGAAGAACCAGGGGCCCCCTACGAGCAGTACTTC. The chain employs TRBV29-1 and TRBJ2-7, with TRBD1 as a possible D gene (6 bases). The V gene lost 0 bases and the J gene lost 2 bases, with 11 bases spanning the gap. The CDR3 runs to 14 residues. Germline-derived CDR1 and CDR2 are SQVTM and ANQGSEA.

Only a few counts were recorded for this clonotype. This sequence joins TRBV28 and TRBJ1-1; TRBD1 matches at 8 bases. From germline, CDR1 is MDHEN and CDR2 SYDVKM. This CDR3 is built from 15 residues. The V and J ends lost 5 bases and 0 bases, in that order; junction bases with no gene match: 5. CDR3 DNA sequence: TGTGCCAGCAGTGCGACAGGGGCACTGAACACTGAAGCTTTCTTT. It is translated as CASSATGALNTEAFF.

The chain is built from TRBV6-1 and TRBJ2-7, with 8 bases aligning to TRBD1. CDR1 and CDR2 from the germline V gene are MNHNS and SASEGT. This CDR3 spans 15 amino acids. J gave up 4 bases and V 8 bases, and 13 bases lay outside the gene matches. CDR3 sequence reads: CASGAQGAPSYEQYF. As DNA, the CDR3 is TGTGCCAGCGGTGCCCAGGGGGCTCCCTCTTACGAGCAGTACTTC.

The V and J genes are TRBV5-6 and TRBJ1-1, with D uncertain. CDR1 SGHDT and CDR2 YYEEEE come from the germline V gene. The ends were cut back, 4 bases at V and 0 bases at J, with 10 bases in the middle. The CDR3 sequence is 14 residues long. Written as DNA, the CDR3 is TGTGCCAGCAGCAATGGCCTGATGAACACTGAAGCTTTCTTT. This sequence encodes CASSNGLMNTEAFF.

This clonotype was observed a handful of times. The V gene is TRBV29-1, the J gene TRBJ1-5; 11 bases map to TRBD1. The CDR3 consists of 15 residues. Looked up from germline, CDR1 is SQVTM and CDR2 is ANQGSEA. The V gene end was trimmed by 5 bases and the J gene end by 2 bases; junction bases not matched to a gene: 5. CDR3 loop: CSVRTGGTGNQPQHF. For the CDR3, the DNA is TGCAGCGTTCGGACAGGGGGCACGGGCAATCAGCCCCAGCATTTT.

The rearrangement links TRBV12-3 or TRBV12-4 to TRBJ2-7; D remains unclear. V was pared by 6 bases and J by 3 bases, with 9 bases between. The CDR3 totals 12 residues. CDR3 residues: CASSLSHYEQYF. CDR3 DNA sequence: TGTGCCAGCAGCTTGTCCCACTACGAGCAGTACTTC.

The sample holds many counts of this clonotype. The chain carries TRBV19 and TRBJ2-3, with D tentatively TRBD1 or TRBD2 (5 bases each). The V end lost 3 bases, the J end lost 0 bases, and 25 bases lay between the germline ends. CDR1 and CDR2 (germline): LNHDA, SQIVND (reference sequence). CDR3 length: 20 residues. The CDR3 loop reads CASSIGATVSARLSTDTQYF. The CDR3 DNA follows: TGTGCCAGTAGTATCGGGGCTACGGTTTCGGCTCGTCTAAGCACAGATACGCAGTATTTT.

This clonotype has just a few counts. The chain links TRBV4-3 to TRBJ2-3, with D hard to call. Deletions cut 0 bases from V and 0 bases from J, with 4 bases between. CDR1 is LGHNA, CDR2 YSLEER, per germline. The CDR3 length is 14 residues. The CDR3 DNA reads TGCGCCAGCAGCCAAGACAGGAGCACAGATACGCAGTATTTT. It translates to CASSQDRSTDTQYF.

This clonotype was detected a few times. The V and J genes are TRBV4-1 and TRBJ2-5; the match to TRBD1 covers 7 bases. Germline V gene data show CDR1 as MGHRA and CDR2 as YSYEKL. CDR3 length: 17 residues. V lost 1 base, J lost 2 bases, and 10 bases stayed unmatched. The CDR3 is CASSQVPRDRFQETQYF. In nucleotides, the CDR3 is TGCGCCAGCAGCCAAGTACCCCGGGACAGATTTCAAGAGACCCAGTACTTC.

This clonotype was picked up a small number of times. The chain combines TRBV11-2 with TRBJ2-7; a possible D gene is TRBD2 (6 bases). The CDR3 totals 19 residues. V lost 0 bases and J 3 bases, leaving 24 bases between the germline ends. The germline V gene encodes CDR1 SGHAT and CDR2 FQNNGV. The CDR3 DNA reads as TGTGCCAGCAGCTTAGATCCATGGCAGGGCGGGGTGAGATTCTACGAGCAGTACTTC. It codes for CASSLDPWQGGVRFYEQYF.

The chain joins TRBV4-2 to TRBJ2-5, with D tentatively TRBD2 (6 bases). The germline V gene encodes CDR1 LGHNA and CDR2 YNFKEQ. Trimming cost V 4 bases and J 1 base, with 10 bases left between them. This CDR3 is built from 14 residues. Here the CDR3 DNA reads TGTGCCAGCAGCCCGGACTACCTCCAAGAGACCCAGTACTTC. Protein: CASSPDYLQETQYF.

This chain links TRBV20-1 with TRBJ2-3; TRBD2 aligns across 9 bases. V lost 6 bases to trimming and J lost 10 bases; unmatched junction nucleotides: 17. In germline, CDR1 is DFQATT, CDR2 SNEGSKA (reference sequence). The CDR3 contains 15 residues. Here the CDR3 DNA reads TGCAGTGCCGCCCAGCCGGGACTAGCCTCGGGAGCGCAGTATTTT. Protein sequence: CSAAQPGLASGAQYF.

This clonotype was seen more than once but under ten times. This chain uses TRBV5-6 with TRBJ2-2, with TRBD1 matching 7 bases. This CDR3 spans 15 amino acids. V was clipped by 1 base and J by 8 bases; unmatched bases: 8. The germline V gene has CDR1 SGHDT and CDR2 YYEEEE. CDR3 coding DNA: TGTGCCAGCAGCTTGATGAGGGGGCGGAAAGGGGAGCTGTTTTTT. It codes for CASSLMRGRKGELFF.

The chain employs TRBV20-1 and TRBJ2-1; 13 bases are shared with TRBD2. V was clipped by 1 base and J by 0 bases; unmatched bases: 6. Germline values: CDR1 DFQATT, CDR2 SNEGSKA (reference sequence). The CDR3 is made up of 18 amino acids. The CDR3 loop reads CSARVARTSGSSYNEQFF. For the CDR3, the DNA is TGCAGTGCTAGAGTGGCGAGGACTAGCGGGAGCTCCTACAATGAGCAGTTCTTC.

V is TRBV7-9 and J is TRBJ1-3; D gene ambiguous. The germline V gene encodes CDR1 SEHNR and CDR2 FQNEAQ (reference sequence). The CDR3 spans 16 residues. V lost 0 bases and J 0 bases, leaving 9 bases between the germline ends. CDR3 bases: TGTGCCAGCAGCTTAGCCCCGGGGAGCTCTGGAAACACCATATATTTT. Protein sequence: CASSLAPGSSGNTIYF.

This chain links TRBV20-1 with TRBJ2-1; TRBD2 aligns across 8 bases. The CDR3 extends over 15 amino acids. After removal of 3 bases from V and 9 bases from J, the junction contained 13 bases not matched to a gene. Germline CDR1 reads DFQATT; CDR2 reads SNEGSKA (reference sequence). The DNA of the CDR3 is TGCAGTGCTAGGAGACCCGGGACTAGACCGGTTGAGCAGTTCTTC. Encoded protein: CSARRPGTRPVEQFF.

Ten or more counts support this clonotype. This chain joins TRBV29-1 and TRBJ2-7; D gene ambiguous. Germline CDR1 and CDR2: SQVTM and ANQGSEA. V was clipped by 2 bases and J by 0 bases, with 11 bases between them. The CDR3 extends over 14 amino acids. The CDR3 sequence: CSVEFPTDSYEQYF. The CDR3 DNA follows: TGCAGCGTTGAATTTCCGACGGACTCCTACGAGCAGTACTTC.

This clonotype was detected ten times or more. The chain employs TRBV4-2 and TRBJ2-1, with 9 nucleotides matching TRBD2. Germline V lookup: CDR1 LGHNA, CDR2 YNFKEQ. The CDR3 extends over 15 amino acids. Trimming at V came to 8 bases and at J to 7 bases, leaving 12 bases not matched to a gene. The CDR3 region has the DNA TGTGCCAGCTCCCCCGGGGCGGGAGGGCCGAATGAGCAGTTCTTC. As protein: CASSPGAGGPNEQFF.

The table lists this clonotype with many counts. J is TRBJ2-7 and V is TRBV20-1; TRBD1 agrees at 8 bases. Germline CDR1 and CDR2: DFQATT and SNEGSKA (reference sequence). J lost 6 bases, V lost 6 bases, and 13 bases had no gene match. This CDR3 has 14 amino acids. DNA for the CDR3: TGCAGTGCCGCACGGACAGGGTATACATCCGAGCAGTACTTC. Translated: CSAARTGYTSEQYF.

The table lists this clonotype with a few counts. This chain uses TRBV3-1 with TRBJ1-2; D not certain. V dropped 6 bases and J dropped 0 bases, with 5 bases sitting between them. This CDR3 region has 12 residues. Germline values: CDR1 LGHDT, CDR2 YNNKEL (reference sequence). The chain's CDR3 is CASRKTNYGYTF. In nucleotides, the CDR3 is TGTGCCAGCAGGAAAACTAACTATGGCTACACCTTC. The full variable domain, completed using reference TRBV3-1 and TRBJ1-2, is DTAVSQTPKYLVTQMGNDKSIKCEQNLGHDTMYWYKQDSKKFLKIMFSYNNKELIINETVPNRFSPKSPDKAHLNLHINSLELGDSAVYFCASRKTNYGYTFGSGTRLTVV.

The V gene is TRBV9, the J gene TRBJ1-4, with 9 bases matching TRBD1. The CDR3 consists of 16 residues. Germline lookup yields CDR1 SGDLS and CDR2 YYNGEE. The trim removed 2 bases at V and 0 bases at J, leaving 2 bases unmatched. The DNA for the CDR3 is TGTGCCAGCAGCGTTGGACAGGGGTCAACTAATGAAAAACTGTTTTTT. Translated: CASSVGQGSTNEKLFF.

The rearrangement uses TRBV6-1 and TRBJ2-5; 10 bases line up with TRBD1. Trimming at V came to 5 bases and at J to 5 bases, leaving 8 bases not matched to a gene. The length of the CDR3 is 15 residues. CDR1 and CDR2 from the germline V gene are MNHNS and SASEGT. The chain's CDR3 is CASSRQGAGVETQYF. CDR3 DNA: TGTGCCAGCAGTAGACAGGGGGCAGGTGTCGAGACCCAGTACTTC.

The V and J genes are TRBV7-9 and TRBJ2-1; D perhaps matches TRBD2 (5 bases). V shed 3 bases and J shed 4 bases, with 10 bases lying between them. The V gene's germline CDR1 is SEHNR and CDR2 FQNEAQ (reference sequence). This CDR3 is 14 amino acids long. The CDR3 nucleotides are TGTGCCAGCAGCTTGATAGGACTTTACAATGAGCAGTTCTTC. This translates into CASSLIGLYNEQFF.

This clonotype was recorded a few times. The rearrangement joins TRBV5-6 to TRBJ2-3, with D hard to call. Germline V gives CDR1 SGHDT, CDR2 YYEEEE. Trimming took 0 bases from V and 9 from J, leaving 11 bases between them. This CDR3 is 13 amino acids long. The CDR3 DNA is TGTGCCAGCAGCTTGGCTTCCGGGCGGACGCAGTATTTT. It translates to CASSLASGRTQYF.

In its sample, this clonotype was seen a few times. This chain joins TRBV20-1 and TRBJ2-1, with 12 bases matching TRBD2. This CDR3 spans 15 amino acids. Germline V gene data show CDR1 as DFQATT and CDR2 as SNEGSKA (reference sequence). V trimming: 8 bases; J trimming: 0 bases; junction bases outside the gene matches: 5. CDR3 protein: CSYLAGGSSYNEQFF. The CDR3 DNA reads as TGCAGTTACCTAGCGGGAGGGAGCTCCTACAATGAGCAGTTCTTC.